One sample yielded the 15 T cell receptor beta chains listed below, sequenced in a study of blood T cell repertoires in COVID-19 (dated by TCRdb to between 2020 and 2021). To prepare the library, the immunoSEQ multiplex PCR assay was applied. Not all clones reach the TCRdb copy of this immuneACCESS table, which keeps in-frame sequences only. Checked studies attribute under half of the gap to unresolved V genes and leave the rest unexplained. The sample table holds fewer than 130,000 clones, of which about 80% were seen once. Jointly, the top ten make up under 20% of the sample. The sequenced material came from peripheral blood. The receptor source for this set is a woman over 75 with active or convalescent COVID-19.

The table lists this clone with a count of one. The chain couples TRBV6-5 to TRBJ1-5, with 9 bases lining up with TRBD1. The CDR3 has 15 amino acids. Germline CDR1 is MNHEY and CDR2 is SVGAGI. With V trimmed by 5 bases and J by 3 bases, 5 bases remained unmatched. The CDR3 sequence: CASSLGQGNNQPQHF. CDR3 in DNA: TGTGCCAGCAGTCTTGGACAGGGGAACAATCAGCCCCAGCATTTT.

V and J are TRBV12-3 or TRBV12-4 and TRBJ1-2; the match to TRBD1 covers 9 bases. The CDR3 consists of 13 residues. V gave up 6 bases and J gave up 8 bases; unmatched junction bases: 7. The CDR3 reads CASRRQGGRGYTF. The CDR3 DNA reads TGTGCCAGCAGACGACAGGGGGGCAGAGGCTACACCTTC.

Points on this clone: The sample contains more than one DNA sequence encoding this CDR3. The chain uses TRBV28 and TRBJ1-2; D unresolved. V lost 1 base and J 3 bases, leaving 6 bases between the germline ends. CDR3 size: 13 residues. Germline V CDR1 and CDR2: MDHEN, SYDVKM. CDR3 sequence reads: CASSLLRDYGYTF. In DNA form, the CDR3 reads TGTGCCAGCAGTTTATTACGGGACTATGGCTACACCTTC.

The sample holds one count of this clone. The J gene is TRBJ2-5, the V gene TRBV27, with D maybe TRBD2 (5 bases). V was clipped by 5 bases and J by 5 bases, with 12 bases between them. Germline CDR1 is MNHEY and CDR2 is SMNVEV (reference sequence). CDR3 size: 13 residues. CDR3 sequence (DNA): TGTGCCAGCAGTCCCGGGGTTCAGGAGACCCAGTACTTC. This codes for CASSPGVQETQYF.

The V call is TRBV2, the J call TRBJ2-7; the D gene is possibly TRBD1 (6 bases). Trimming left V 5 bases short and J 4 bases short, with 15 bases between. CDR3 length: 14 amino acids. Germline CDR1 and CDR2: SNHLY and FYNNEI. CDR3 sequence: CASSKDRTLYEQYF. The CDR3 nucleotides are TGTGCCAGCAGTAAAGACAGGACCTTATACGAGCAGTACTTC.

The chain is built from TRBV6-6 and TRBJ1-1, with 7 bases identical to TRBD1. Looked up from germline, CDR1 is MNHNY and CDR2 is SVGAGI (reference sequence). V lost 4 bases, J lost 6 bases, and 11 bases stayed unmatched. This CDR3 region has 15 residues. CDR3 nucleotides: TGTGCCAGCAGTTCCGGGGACAGAATAGGAGCTGAAGCTTTCTTT. Amino acids: CASSSGDRIGAEAFF.

V gene TRBV7-8 combines with J gene TRBJ2-7; the match to TRBD1 covers 8 bases. CDR1 is SGHVS and CDR2 is FQNEAQ in the germline V gene. Germline trimming cut 2 bases from V and 6 bases from J; bases unmatched to any gene: 12. The CDR3 runs 16 residues. CDR3 DNA sequence: TGTGCCAGCAGCTTATTGGGGACAGGCCCCTTTGGCGAGCAGTACTTC. It is translated as CASSLLGTGPFGEQYF.

In DNA form, the CDR3 reads TGTGCCACCAGCTTACAGGGAGGGGGTTACAATGAGCAGTTCTTC. Amino acids: CATSLQGGGYNEQFF. The J gene is TRBJ2-1, the V gene TRBV15, with D possibly TRBD2 on 7 matching bases. Germline V CDR1 and CDR2: LNHNV, YYDKDF (reference sequence). V lost 5 bases and J 4 bases, leaving 15 bases between the germline ends. The CDR3 contains 15 residues.

In DNA form, the CDR3 reads TGTGCCAGCAGTATACAGGGGGCTGCGAACACCGGGGAGCTGTTTTTT. Its translation is CASSIQGAANTGELFF. The chain links TRBV2 to TRBJ2-2; 9 bases match TRBD1. In germline, CDR1 is SNHLY, CDR2 FYNNEI. The J segment lost 0 bases and the V segment lost 5 bases, leaving 4 bases of the junction unmatched. This CDR3 is built from 16 residues.

The J gene is TRBJ1-1, the V gene TRBV10-3; D remains unclear. This CDR3 is 15 amino acids long. V lost 9 bases and J lost 3, with 20 bases in between. The germline V gene encodes CDR1 ENHRY and CDR2 SYGVKD. CDR3 sequence: CAISERAEFDTEAFF. CDR3 DNA: TGTGCCATTTCGGAAAGAGCGGAGTTTGACACTGAAGCTTTCTTT.

J is TRBJ2-7 and V is TRBV7-8; no firm D call. The CDR3 consists of 16 residues. Trimming pared 0 bases from V and 0 bases from J, leaving 12 bases between. In germline, CDR1 is SGHVS, CDR2 FQNEAQ. In DNA, the CDR3 is TGTGCCAGCAGCTTAGCCGCAACTGCTGTCTCCTACGAGCAGTACTTC. Translation: CASSLAATAVSYEQYF.

V gene TRBV29-1 combines with J gene TRBJ2-7, with TRBD1 matching over 9 bases. V was pared by 4 bases and J by 4 bases, with 14 bases of the junction left unmatched. The CDR3 extends over 16 amino acids. The germline V gene encodes CDR1 SQVTM and CDR2 ANQGSEA. CDR3 region: CSVVGQGKVMRYEQYF. The CDR3 DNA is TGCAGCGTTGTCGGACAGGGGAAAGTTATGAGGTACGAGCAGTACTTC.

The V and J genes are TRBV6-5 and TRBJ2-5, with a tentative D call TRBD1 (5 bases). Trimming removed 0 bases from V and 2 bases from J, with 10 bases in between. Looked up from germline, CDR1 is MNHEY and CDR2 is SVGAGI. The CDR3 contains 15 residues. The chain's CDR3 is CASSYSTARQETQYF. The CDR3 bases are TGTGCCAGCAGTTACTCGACAGCGAGACAAGAGACCCAGTACTTC.

This clone was detected a few times. This chain joins TRBV2 and TRBJ1-6, with 7 positions matching TRBD1. The CDR3 contains 16 residues. V trimming: 4 bases; J trimming: 10 bases; junction bases outside the gene matches: 13. The germline gives CDR1 SNHLY, CDR2 FYNNEI. For the CDR3, the DNA is TGTGCCAGCAGTGGGTCGTGGACAGGTTTTAACTCACCCCTCCACTTT. This codes for CASSGSWTGFNSPLHF.

This clone occurred once. This chain links TRBV24-1 with TRBJ2-5; 7 positions match TRBD1. V dropped 5 bases and J dropped 4; count of bases not matched to a gene: 12. The V gene's germline CDR1 is KGHDR and CDR2 SFDVKD. The CDR3 has 16 residues. The CDR3 sequence is CATSVPTGPSGETQYF. DNA for the CDR3: TGTGCCACCAGTGTCCCGACAGGGCCATCCGGAGAGACCCAGTACTTC.